This T cell receptor beta chain was sequenced during a study of T cell repertoires in cytomegalovirus infection (dated by TCRdb to between 2017 and 2020). Study-wide context: Donor HLA type was relevant to the analysis, as public TCR beta signatures indicated carriage of CMV infection together with the matching HLA type.

Concerning this clonotype: Its antigen is currently not known. The sample holds no much larger clone one base away, and base qualities are not on file.

In the germline V gene (reference sequence), CDR1 corresponds to LNHDA and CDR2 to SQIVND. V lost 3 bases and J lost 4 bases, and the count of bases not matched to a germline gene is 6. Inclusive of the bounding cysteine and phenylalanine, the CDR3 is 16 residues long. Just CDR3 DNA is preserved here, 48 bases in frame from base 1. The instrument given in TCRdb is Illumina HiSeq 1500. TCRdb trimmed public reads at Q25 via fastp, called clones via MiXCR and kept in-frame beta chains. Every CDR3 protein is listed once, alongside the most common genes and DNA of its rows. This sample comprises 740,000 or so distinct CDR3 sequences, 35% to 45% of them detected only once. The biggest ten clones account for around 2.8% of the sample. Here is what the overall study found, with its caveats: Cumulative frequency of public TCR beta family members discriminated carriers of CMV infection plus the relevant HLA type in this cohort and an independent 352-donor cohort. In the ex vivo response, HLA-C-restricted CMV-specific TCR beta clonotypes were dominant, and in two of eight donors the single most frequent clonotype came from this HLA-C-restricted group.

This TCR derives from a human donor in good health (CMV status not recorded). Some clones in this sample may be carry-over from other donors' samples. The specimen sequenced was PBMCs. The receptor chain draws on TRBV19 and TRBJ2-2, with 9 bases in between that match TRBD1. The CDR3 reads CASSISNRGRTGELFF. The sequence in DNA is TGTGCCAGTAGTATTTCTAACAGGGGGCGCACCGGGGAGCTGTTTTTT.